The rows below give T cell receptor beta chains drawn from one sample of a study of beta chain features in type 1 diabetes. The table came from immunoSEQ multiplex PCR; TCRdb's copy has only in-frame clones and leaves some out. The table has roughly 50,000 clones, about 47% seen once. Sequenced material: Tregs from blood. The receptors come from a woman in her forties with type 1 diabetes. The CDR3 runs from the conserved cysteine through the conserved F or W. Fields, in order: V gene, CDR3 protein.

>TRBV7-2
CASRFQGVGELFF
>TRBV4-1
CASSQHIASNTGELFF
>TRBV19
CASKAGEWINQPQHF
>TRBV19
CASSIPGTRSFYEQFF
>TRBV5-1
CASRPPGQGNYGYTF
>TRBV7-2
CASSLVSGGSTEAFF
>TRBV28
CASSYREGVADTQYF
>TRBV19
CASSIQIIQGMNTEAFF
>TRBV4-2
CASSLGTGAVENTIYF
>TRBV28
CASASASSYNEQFF
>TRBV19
CASMGAGGGEQFF
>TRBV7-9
CATFIEGRGSYEQYF
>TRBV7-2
CASSRYRGETEAFF
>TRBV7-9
CASSLAQASGPQYF
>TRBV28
CASSFPGAVKETQYF
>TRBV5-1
CASSGVGQGARNTIYF
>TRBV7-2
CASSLFSGVGRGEQFF
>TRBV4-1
CASSQPLAGGYEQYF
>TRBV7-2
CASSRGGGSDIQYF
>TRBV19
CASSPTGGRSEQYF
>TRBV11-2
CASSFRTGGTGELFF
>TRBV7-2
CASSSWRGNEQFF
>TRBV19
CASSIWAGSSYEQYF
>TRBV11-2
CASSPRSRRPPSYNEQFF